The 20 T cell receptor beta chains presented below share a single source sample, sequenced in a study of blood T cell repertoires in COVID-19 (TCRdb year 2020). Receptor libraries were prepared by the immunoSEQ multiplex PCR assay. In TCRdb, the immuneACCESS table is reduced to in-frame sequences with V and J assigned. These tables do not hold every clone; where another copy was compared, an unresolved V gene accounts for under half, and the others remain unexplained. The sample profile shows approximately 60,000 clones; under 80% of them were found once. 4% to 5.5% of the sample goes to the ten largest clones. The source material was peripheral blood. The receptors derive from a human donor in a cohort sampled during active COVID-19.

The genes are TRBV5-6 and TRBJ1-1; D might be TRBD1 (5 bases). The length of the CDR3 is 13 residues. The germline V and J ends were trimmed by 0 bases and 4 bases, with 7 bases remaining between them. The V gene's germline CDR1 is SGHDT and CDR2 YYEEEE. CDR3 protein: CASSLADSTEAFF. The CDR3 DNA reads as TGTGCCAGCAGCTTGGCCGACAGCACTGAAGCTTTCTTT.

The chain combines TRBV5-1 with TRBJ2-3; possible D gene TRBD2, 6 bases. The V end was cut by 4 bases, the J end by 4 bases, with 13 bases between. This CDR3 is built from 14 residues. The germline V gene encodes CDR1 SGHRS and CDR2 YFSETQ. The CDR3 bases are TGCGCCAGCAGCGCGGGGACTTCTTCAGATACGCAGTATTTT. Amino acid sequence: CASSAGTSSDTQYF.

The gene calls are TRBV29-1 and TRBJ2-1; the D gene is possibly TRBD1 (6 bases). This CDR3 contains 13 residues. CDR1 is SQVTM and CDR2 is ANQGSEA in the germline V gene. Deletions cut 6 bases from V and 0 bases from J, with 9 bases between. The DNA for the CDR3 is TGCAGCGTCAACAGGGACTCCTACAATGAGCAGTTCTTC. Translated, it gives CSVNRDSYNEQFF.

V usage is TRBV6-6 and J usage is TRBJ1-6; 7 bases line up with TRBD1. Trimming cost V 7 bases and J 13 bases; bases outside gene matches: 7. Germline CDR1 reads MNHNY; CDR2 reads SVGAGI (reference sequence). The CDR3 has 12 amino acids. The CDR3 nucleotides are TGTGCCAGCAAAGGGACAGACTCGCCCCTCCACTTT. It yields the protein CASKGTDSPLHF.

CDR3: CASSYQGAAATEAFF. The DNA of the CDR3 is TGTGCCAGCAGCTACCAAGGGGCGGCTGCCACTGAAGCTTTCTTT. V usage is TRBV11-2 and J usage is TRBJ1-1; D may be TRBD1 (5 bases). Trimming pared 4 bases from V and 4 bases from J, leaving 16 bases between. The length of the CDR3 is 15 residues. Germline V gives CDR1 SGHAT, CDR2 FQNNGV.

The CDR3 loop is CATSRELKGGTEAFF. In nucleotides, the CDR3 is TGTGCCACCAGCAGAGAGTTGAAGGGAGGCACTGAAGCTTTCTTT. This chain connects TRBV15 to TRBJ1-1, with D uncertain. The germline CDR1 and CDR2 sequences are LNHNV and YYDKDF (reference sequence). The CDR3 extends over 15 amino acids. Trimming removed 0 bases at V and 4 bases at J, with 12 bases between.

The chain combines TRBV6-9 with TRBJ1-5, with D uncertain. The CDR3 sequence is 14 residues long. Germline lookup yields CDR1 MNHGY and CDR2 SVAAGI. V was shortened by 9 bases and J by 0 bases, with 12 bases between the two germline ends. CDR3 sequence (DNA): TGTGCCAGGGGAGGCAGTTATAGCAATCAGCCCCAGCATTTT. This gives the protein CARGGSYSNQPQHF.

The chain uses TRBV20-1 and TRBJ2-1; D gene ambiguous. This CDR3 has 11 residues. In germline, CDR1 is DFQATT, CDR2 SNEGSKA (reference sequence). V lost 6 bases and J lost 2, with 5 bases in between. The DNA for the CDR3 is TGCAGTGCCGTAACCTACAATGAGCAGTTCTTC. Its translation: CSAVTYNEQFF.

The chain carries TRBV28 and TRBJ2-2; the D is unclear. CDR1 MDHEN and CDR2 SYDVKM come from the germline V gene. V lost 6 bases and J lost 0, with 11 bases in between. The CDR3 is 15 residues long. CDR3 region: CASRIRLANTGELFF. Written as DNA, the CDR3 is TGTGCCAGCAGAATCCGACTTGCGAACACCGGGGAGCTGTTTTTT.

The gene calls are TRBV20-1 and TRBJ1-6, with D perhaps TRBD1 (5 bases). Trimming took off 3 bases at V and 15 bases at J, with 12 bases between the two ends. The V gene's germline CDR1 is DFQATT and CDR2 SNEGSKA (reference sequence). The CDR3 consists of 11 residues. CDR3 nucleotides: TGCAGTGCTAGCCAGGGCTCGGGCCTCCACTTT. It yields the protein CSASQGSGLHF.

This clone was seen more than once but under ten times. The rearrangement links TRBV6-6 to TRBJ1-2; 8 nucleotides match TRBD1. The V gene's germline CDR1 is MNHNY and CDR2 SVGAGI (reference sequence). The CDR3 is 13 residues long. The J segment lost 4 bases and the V segment lost 8 bases, leaving 6 bases of the junction unmatched. CDR3 protein: CASEDRGSYGYTF. CDR3 DNA: TGTGCCAGCGAAGACAGGGGCAGCTATGGCTACACCTTC.

The chain is built from TRBV5-8 and TRBJ2-7; possible D gene TRBD2, 7 bases. CDR3 length: 14 amino acids. The germline V gene has CDR1 SGHTS and CDR2 YDEGEE. Trimming cost V 4 bases and J 3 bases, with 14 bases left between them. The DNA for the CDR3 is TGTGCCAGCAGCAGAGCGGGACACGACTACGAGCAGTACTTC. Translated: CASSRAGHDYEQYF.

This clone was recorded at least ten times. The V call is TRBV27, the J call TRBJ1-3; D ambiguous. V lost 6 bases and J lost 0, with 12 bases in between. Germline V lookup: CDR1 MNHEY, CDR2 SMNVEV (reference sequence). CDR3 length equals 15 residues. The CDR3 loop is CASRLTVNSGNTIYF. DNA of the CDR3: TGTGCCAGCAGACTGACTGTCAACTCTGGAAACACCATATATTTT.

The chain carries TRBV5-1 and TRBJ1-6; weak D call: TRBD1 (5 bases). With 2 bases removed from V and 4 bases from J, the gap between germline ends came to 13 bases. Germline CDR1 and CDR2: SGHRS and YFSETQ. The CDR3 has 16 amino acids. The CDR3 sequence: CASSFGQGVYNSPLHF. In DNA, the CDR3 is TGCGCCAGCAGCTTCGGGCAGGGCGTTTATAATTCACCCCTCCACTTT.

This clone was seen a handful of times. The chain carries TRBV10-2 and TRBJ2-2; TRBD2 agrees at 15 bases. V was clipped by 6 bases and J by 7 bases; unmatched bases: 15. Germline V gives CDR1 WSHSY, CDR2 SAAADI. This CDR3 is built from 19 residues. The CDR3 sequence: CASRASVGLAGGAGGELFF. The CDR3 DNA sequence: TGCGCCAGCAGGGCCTCCGTGGGACTAGCGGGGGGAGCAGGCGGGGAGCTGTTTTTT.

The chain carries TRBV7-6 and TRBJ2-1; possibly TRBD1 for D (6 bases). The germline CDR1 and CDR2 sequences are SGHVS and FNYEAQ. The CDR3 contains 15 residues. Deletions cut 2 bases from V and 3 bases from J, with 11 bases between. The CDR3 spells CASSLTPGVYNEQFF. Here the CDR3 DNA reads TGTGCCAGCAGCTTAACACCAGGGGTCTACAATGAGCAGTTCTTC.

The chain couples TRBV6-6 to TRBJ2-7, with D tentatively TRBD2 (6 bases). Germline assignment: CDR1 MNHNY and CDR2 SVGAGI (reference sequence). V was trimmed by 0 bases and J by 3 bases, leaving 12 bases between them. This CDR3 contains 15 residues. As DNA, the CDR3 is TGTGCCAGCAGTTACTCATCGGGGGAGCTCTACGAGCAGTACTTC. Translated, it gives CASSYSSGELYEQYF.

With respect to this clone: A read error may produce the germline difference seen at one junction end. The rearrangement joins TRBV27 to TRBJ2-2, with no clear D. The CDR3 runs 13 residues. Germline V gives CDR1 MNHEY, CDR2 SMNVEV (reference sequence). This CDR3 is CASRLYSQGELFF. CDR3 nucleotides: TGTGCCAGCAGGTTATATTCGCAGGGGGAGCTGTTTTTT.

This clone showed up just a few times. V gene TRBV5-1 combines with J gene TRBJ2-2; 7 nucleotides agree with TRBD1. V trimming: 4 bases; J trimming: 3 bases; junction bases outside the gene matches: 3. The CDR3 spans 14 residues. Germline-derived CDR1 and CDR2 are SGHRS and YFSETQ. The CDR3 DNA reads as TGCGCCAGCAGCCCCGGGACAGACACCGGGGAGCTGTTTTTT. Translating gives CASSPGTDTGELFF.

This rearrangement joins TRBV5-1 to TRBJ2-2; possibly TRBD1 for D (5 bases). This CDR3 comprises 15 residues. Germline lookup yields CDR1 SGHRS and CDR2 YFSETQ. The V gene lost 7 bases and the J gene lost 4 bases, with 17 bases spanning the gap. The CDR3 sequence: CASAETPGFTGELFF. DNA of the CDR3: TGCGCCAGCGCGGAGACCCCAGGGTTCACCGGGGAGCTGTTTTTT.